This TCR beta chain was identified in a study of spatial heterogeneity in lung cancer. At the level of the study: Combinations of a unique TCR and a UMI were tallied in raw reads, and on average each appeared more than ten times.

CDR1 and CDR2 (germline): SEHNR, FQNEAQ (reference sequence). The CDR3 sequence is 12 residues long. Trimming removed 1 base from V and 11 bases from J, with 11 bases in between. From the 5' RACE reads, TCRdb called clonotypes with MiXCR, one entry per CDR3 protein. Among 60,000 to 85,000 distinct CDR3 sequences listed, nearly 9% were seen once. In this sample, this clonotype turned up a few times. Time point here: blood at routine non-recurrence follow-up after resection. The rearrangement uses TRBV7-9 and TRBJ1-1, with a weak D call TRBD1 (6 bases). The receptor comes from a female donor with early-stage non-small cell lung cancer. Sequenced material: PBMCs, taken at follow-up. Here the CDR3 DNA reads TGTGCCAGCAGCTTAGAGGGGACACAGGCTTTCTTT. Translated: CASSLEGTQAFF.